Presented here are 24 T cell receptor beta chains from one specimen sequenced in a study of control samples from healthy donors and cancer patients. This table comes from immunoSEQ multiplex PCR, and its TCRdb copy is limited to in-frame clones, with some not included. This table has about 110,000 clones, just under 85% appearing once. The sample taken for sequencing was blood. The origin of the receptors is a man aged 18 to 35 in good health.

The rearrangement uses TRBV7-2 and TRBJ1-1; the D is unclear. Germline V lookup: CDR1 SGHTA, CDR2 FQGNSA. CDR3 size: 14 residues. Trimming removed 2 bases at V and 1 base at J, with 8 bases between. CDR3 nucleotide sequence: TGTGCCAGCAGCTTATTGCAGGCGAACACTGAAGCTTTCTTT. The encoded protein is CASSLLQANTEAFF.

The V and J genes are TRBV9 and TRBJ2-3; D remains ambiguous. The CDR3 is made up of 15 amino acids. V was cut by 2 bases and J by 1 base, with 11 bases left in between. CDR1 and CDR2 (germline): SGDLS, YYNGEE. CDR3 DNA: TGTGCCAGCAGCGTGCTGCCCTGGCGCACAGATACGCAGTATTTT. Translated, it gives CASSVLPWRTDTQYF.

The chain is built from TRBV27 and TRBJ2-5, with TRBD1 matching over 12 bases. With V trimmed by 5 bases and J by 1 base, 23 bases remained unmatched. Germline V CDR1 and CDR2: MNHEY, SMNVEV (reference sequence). The CDR3 is 22 amino acids. The CDR3 nucleotides are TGTGCCAGCAGTATTCCGACTCCCGGGACAGGGGGCGATACCGAAGTCCAAGAGACCCAGTACTTC. Amino acids: CASSIPTPGTGGDTEVQETQYF.

This chain links TRBV28 with TRBJ1-2; D is possibly TRBD1 (6 bases). The CDR3 length is 15 residues. Germline V gene sequence: CDR1 MDHEN, CDR2 SYDVKM. V dropped 7 bases and J dropped 13 bases, with 28 bases sitting between them. CDR3 bases: TGTGCCAGCACCTTAGGGTCTGGGTACAGGGCCAAGTTCACCTTC. This codes for CASTLGSGYRAKFTF.

This chain joins TRBV5-4 and TRBJ2-3, with D possibly matching TRBD2 (6 bases). V was pared by 3 bases and J by 4 bases, with 12 bases between. Germline assignment: CDR1 SGHNT and CDR2 YYREEE (reference sequence). There are 14 residues in the CDR3. The CDR3 nucleotides read TGTGCCAGCAGCTCCCTTACGGGAGCAGATACGCAGTATTTT. As protein: CASSSLTGADTQYF.

This rearrangement joins TRBV21-1 to TRBJ2-6; the table's D gene call, TRBD1, was not cross checked with the DNA. TRBV21-1 is labeled a pseudogene. This CDR3 is built from 15 residues. CDR3 sequence (DNA): TGTGCCAGCAGCAAAAGGGGAACTGGGGCCAACGTCCTGACTTTC. Its translation: CASSKRGTGANVLTF.

The sample holds one count of this clone. The gene calls are TRBV6-4 and TRBJ2-1, with 10 bases identical to TRBD2. CDR1 is MRHNA and CDR2 is SNTAGT in the germline V gene. The CDR3 runs 14 residues. With 6 bases clipped from V and 9 bases from J, the junction kept 8 bases outside the gene matches. This chain's CDR3 is CASRRSGGDGEQFF. CDR3 nucleotide sequence: TGTGCCAGCAGGCGGAGCGGGGGGGACGGTGAGCAGTTCTTC.

The V gene is TRBV14, the J gene TRBJ2-7, with 9 bases that match TRBD1. Trimming took 3 bases from V and 4 from J; bases not matched to a gene: 10. CDR1 is SGHDN and CDR2 is FVKESK in the germline V gene. CDR3 length: 16 amino acids. CDR3 loop: CASSQVPGQGFYEQYF. In DNA form, the CDR3 reads TGTGCCAGCAGCCAGGTACCGGGACAGGGATTTTACGAGCAGTACTTC.

The V call is TRBV4-2, the J call TRBJ2-5, with D perhaps matching TRBD1 or TRBD2 (5 bases each). Trimming pared 1 base from V and 5 bases from J, leaving 14 bases between. The CDR3 extends over 15 amino acids. Per the germline V gene, CDR1 is LGHNA and CDR2 is YNFKEQ. In nucleotides, the CDR3 is TGTGCCAGCAGCCAAGGGACACGGGATCGGGAGACCCAGTACTTC. This gives the protein CASSQGTRDRETQYF.

The rearrangement uses TRBV9 and TRBJ2-6, with D possibly TRBD2 on 5 matching bases. V was trimmed by 6 bases and J by 0 bases, leaving 13 bases between them. The CDR3 sequence is 16 residues long. Per the germline V gene, CDR1 is SGDLS and CDR2 is YYNGEE. CDR3 residues: CASKGGQYSGANVLTF. CDR3 coding DNA: TGTGCCAGCAAAGGCGGGCAGTACTCTGGGGCCAACGTCCTGACTTTC.

The gene calls are TRBV5-1 and TRBJ2-7; 10 bases are a match to TRBD1. After removal of 4 bases from V and 6 bases from J, the junction contained 4 bases not matched to a gene. The germline CDR1 and CDR2 sequences are SGHRS and YFSETQ. There are 13 residues in the CDR3. As DNA, the CDR3 is TGCGCCAGCAGCCCGGGACAGGGGACCGAGCAGTACTTC. Protein product: CASSPGQGTEQYF.

The table lists this clone with a few counts. The chain is built from TRBV19 and TRBJ2-2; 7 bases agree with TRBD2. The CDR3 runs to 15 residues. Germline CDR1 reads LNHDA; CDR2 reads SQIVND (reference sequence). The ends lost 5 bases at V and 5 bases at J; junction bases unmatched: 8. CDR3 DNA sequence: TGTGCCAGTAGTCCCGGGGGGAAGGAGACCGGGGAGCTGTTTTTT. As protein: CASSPGGKETGELFF.

This clone was picked up a small number of times. The CDR3, as DNA: TGTGCCTGGAGTGTACTTTCAGGGGGCGCCGAGCAGTTCTTC. The encoded protein is CAWSVLSGGAEQFF. The J gene is TRBJ2-1, the V gene TRBV30, with 8 bases lining up with TRBD1. Unmatched junction bases numbered 8, after V lost 0 bases and J lost 10 bases. Germline CDR1 reads GTSNPN; CDR2 reads SVGIG (reference sequence). This CDR3 contains 14 residues.

The V call is TRBV10-3, the J call TRBJ1-1; D is perhaps TRBD1 (6 bases). The CDR3 is 16 amino acids. V shed 2 bases and J shed 2 bases, with 15 bases lying between them. Germline lookup yields CDR1 ENHRY and CDR2 SYGVKD. Here the CDR3 reads CAISEPTGPLNTEAFF. CDR3 DNA: TGTGCCATCAGTGAGCCTACAGGGCCCCTAAACACTGAAGCTTTCTTT.

V is TRBV3-1 (or the pseudogene TRBV3-2) and J is TRBJ1-2; D not certain. The V end lost 3 bases, the J end lost 7 bases, and 6 bases lay between the germline ends. Germline lookup yields CDR1 LGHDT and CDR2 YNNKEL (reference sequence). The CDR3 has 11 amino acids. The chain's CDR3 is CASSQAGGYTF. Here the CDR3 DNA reads TGTGCCAGCAGCCAGGCGGGTGGCTACACCTTC.

The rearrangement uses TRBV4-2 and TRBJ2-7; no definite D call. The V gene lost 4 bases and the J gene lost 0 bases, with 10 bases spanning the gap. The CDR3 spans 14 residues. Germline CDR1 reads LGHNA; CDR2 reads YNFKEQ. The CDR3 sequence: CASSRDTNSYEQYF. The DNA of the CDR3 is TGTGCCAGCAGCCGAGACACGAACTCCTACGAGCAGTACTTC.

The gene calls are TRBV30 and TRBJ1-1; weak D call: TRBD1 (6 bases). Trimming removed 3 bases from V and 1 base from J, with 15 bases in between. Germline V gene sequence: CDR1 GTSNPN, CDR2 SVGIG (reference sequence). The length of the CDR3 is 15 residues. DNA for the CDR3: TGTGCCTGGAGCGACCCTCCCAGGGGGAACACTGAAGCTTTCTTT. This codes for CAWSDPPRGNTEAFF. Looking up the rest from reference TRBV30 and TRBJ1-1 gives the full variable domain: SQTIHQWPATLVQPVGSPLSLECTVEGTSNPNLYWYRQAAGRGLQLLFYSVGIGQISSEVPQNLSASRPQDRQFILSSKKLLLSDSGFYLCAWSDPPRGNTEAFFGQGTRLTVV.

This chain uses TRBV25-1 with TRBJ1-6, with unresolved D. Germline V gene lookup returns CDR1 MGHDK and CDR2 SYGVNS. The CDR3 length is 15 residues. V shed 3 bases and J shed 9 bases, with 15 bases lying between them. The CDR3 coding sequence is TGTGCCAGCAGTGAGAGTTTGGGGAGCCGTTCACCCCTCCACTTT. Its translation is CASSESLGSRSPLHF.

The genes are TRBV28 and TRBJ1-2; D possibly corresponds to TRBD1 (6 bases). The CDR3 runs to 14 residues. The V end lost 9 bases, the J end lost 1 base, and 15 bases lay between the germline ends. CDR1 and CDR2 (germline): MDHEN, SYDVKM. The CDR3 sequence: CASQVGGGNYGYTF. CDR3 coding DNA: TGTGCCAGTCAAGTTGGAGGGGGTAACTATGGCTACACCTTC.

The rearrangement joins TRBV27 to TRBJ2-1; 12 bases match TRBD1. The germline gives CDR1 MNHEY, CDR2 SMNVEV (reference sequence). Trimming removed 5 bases from V and 8 bases from J; junction bases left unmatched: 13. CDR3 size: 17 residues. CDR3 region: CASSPTSGTGGRYEQFF. The DNA for the CDR3 is TGTGCCAGCAGTCCGACTTCCGGGACAGGGGGCCGCTATGAGCAGTTCTTC.

The V and J genes are TRBV11-1 and TRBJ2-5, with D tentatively TRBD1 (6 bases). The germline V gene encodes CDR1 SGHAT and CDR2 FQDESV (reference sequence). The CDR3 runs to 15 residues. V was cut by 5 bases and J by 2 bases, with 15 bases left in between. The CDR3 is CASSRSGTLQETQYF. The CDR3 DNA follows: TGTGCCAGCAGCCGATCCGGGACACTTCAAGAGACCCAGTACTTC.

CDR3 DNA: TGTGCCAGCAGCTCGACAGTATTGACCCAGTACTTC. It is translated as CASSSTVLTQYF. The genes are TRBV7-9 and TRBJ2-5; maybe TRBD1 (5 bases). Trimming stripped 4 bases from V and 7 bases from J, with 10 bases between. Germline loops: CDR1 SEHNR, CDR2 FQNEAQ (reference sequence). The CDR3 length is 12 residues.

The chain joins TRBV5-5 to TRBJ1-1; D is undetermined. Germline V lookup: CDR1 SGHKS, CDR2 YYEKEE (reference sequence). This CDR3 spans 15 amino acids. Trimming cost V 1 base and J 0 bases, with 10 bases left between them. The chain's CDR3 is CASSLWSGMNTEAFF. CDR3 DNA: TGTGCCAGCAGCTTGTGGTCAGGCATGAACACTGAAGCTTTCTTT.

The chain is built from TRBV18 and TRBJ2-2; 7 bases agree with TRBD1. The CDR3 has 15 residues. Germline V CDR1 and CDR2: KGHSH, LQKENI. Trimming cost V 5 bases and J 6 bases; bases outside gene matches: 9. The DNA for the CDR3 is TGTGCCAGCTCAACGACAGGGTTTGACGCCGGGGAGCTGTTTTTT. This encodes CASSTTGFDAGELFF.